This TCR beta chain was retrieved from a study of blood T cell repertoires in COVID-19. Study context: Collection of acute and convalescent COVID-19 samples took place in the United States, Italy and Spain. T cells, B-cell-depleted T cells, or PBMCs supplied cDNA or gDNA.

Authors' processing steps: The assay estimated nucleated cells by amplifying reference gene primers. Profiled with immunoSEQ multiplex PCR; TCRdb holds only in-frame clones, not every one. V and J calls and clone size come straight from that table; D and trimming were deduced from the DNA. The sample has 210,000 or so clones; 86% are singletons. The CDR3 spans 14 residues. V was clipped by 0 bases and J by 4 bases, with 9 bases between them. CDR1 MGHDK and CDR2 SYGVNS come from the germline V gene. The sequenced material came from peripheral blood. The chain combines TRBV25-1 with TRBJ1-2; weak D call: TRBD1 (6 bases). The sequence derives from a woman aged 50 to 60 with acute or convalescent COVID-19. The DNA for the CDR3 is TGTGCCAGCAGTGAATATCAGGGGAGCTATGGCTACACCTTC. Its translation: CASSEYQGSYGYTF.